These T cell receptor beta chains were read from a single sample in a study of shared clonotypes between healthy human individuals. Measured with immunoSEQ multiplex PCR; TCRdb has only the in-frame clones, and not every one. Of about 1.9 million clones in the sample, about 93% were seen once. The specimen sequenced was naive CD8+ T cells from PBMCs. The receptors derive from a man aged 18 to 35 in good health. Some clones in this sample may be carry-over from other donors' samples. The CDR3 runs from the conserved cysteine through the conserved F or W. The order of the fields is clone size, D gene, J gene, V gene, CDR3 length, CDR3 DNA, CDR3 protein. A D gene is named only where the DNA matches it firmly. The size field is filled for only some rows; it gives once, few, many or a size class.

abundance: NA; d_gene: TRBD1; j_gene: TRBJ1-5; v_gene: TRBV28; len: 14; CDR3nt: TGTGCCAGCAGCACGGACAGGGCAGGCCAGCCCCAGCATTTT; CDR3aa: CASSTDRAGQPQHF
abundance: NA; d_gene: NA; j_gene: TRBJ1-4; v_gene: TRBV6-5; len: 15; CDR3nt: TGTGCCAGCAGTTACAGTTGGGGGATTGGGGAAAAACTGTTTTTT; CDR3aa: CASSYSWGIGEKLFF
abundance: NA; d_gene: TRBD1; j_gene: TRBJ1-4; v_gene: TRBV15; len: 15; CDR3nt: TGTGCCACCAGCTCTACCTGGACAGGGTACGAAAAACTGTTTTTT; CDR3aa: CATSSTWTGYEKLFF
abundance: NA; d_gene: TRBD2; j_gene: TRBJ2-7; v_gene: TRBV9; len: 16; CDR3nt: TGTGCCAGCAGCGTGGGTCCTAGCGGGAGTCCCTACGAGCAGTACTTC; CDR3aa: CASSVGPSGSPYEQYF
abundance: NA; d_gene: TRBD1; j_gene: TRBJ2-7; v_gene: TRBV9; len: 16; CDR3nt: TGTGCCAGCAGCGCCCGCGACAGGGGAGATACCTACGAGCAGTACTTC; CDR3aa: CASSARDRGDTYEQYF
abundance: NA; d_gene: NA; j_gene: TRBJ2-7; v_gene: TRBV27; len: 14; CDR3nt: TGTGCCAGCAGTGAGGGGCTCGGCTCCTACGAGCAGTACTTC; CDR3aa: CASSEGLGSYEQYF
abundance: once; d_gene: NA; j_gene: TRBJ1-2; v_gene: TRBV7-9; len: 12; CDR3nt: TGTGCCAGCAGCTTCGTGGGGGATGGCTACACCTTC; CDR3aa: CASSFVGDGYTF
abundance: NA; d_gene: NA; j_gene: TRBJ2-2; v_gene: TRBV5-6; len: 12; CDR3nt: TGTGCCAGCAGCTTTTGGGCCGGGGAGCTGTTTTTT; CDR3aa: CASSFWAGELFF
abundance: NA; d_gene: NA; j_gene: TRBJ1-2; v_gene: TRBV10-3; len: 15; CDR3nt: TGTGCCATCAGTGAGTCTACAGGAGGCCTCTATGGCTACACCTTC; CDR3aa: CAISESTGGLYGYTF
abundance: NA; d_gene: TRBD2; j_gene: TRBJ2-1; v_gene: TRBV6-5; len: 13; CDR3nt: TGTGCCAGCAGTTACGGGAGGGCCTCTGAGCAGTTCTTC; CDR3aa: CASSYGRASEQFF
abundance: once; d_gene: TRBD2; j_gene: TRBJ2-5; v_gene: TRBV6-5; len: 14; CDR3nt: TGTGTCAGCAGTTCGGGACTAGCGGTGGAGACCCAGTACTTC; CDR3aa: CVSSSGLAVETQYF
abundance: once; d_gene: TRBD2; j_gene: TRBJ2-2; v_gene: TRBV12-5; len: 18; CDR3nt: TGTGCTAGTGGTTTGGCCGTACTAGCGGGAGGGCCTATCGGGGAGCTGTTTTTT; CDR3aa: CASGLAVLAGGPIGELFF
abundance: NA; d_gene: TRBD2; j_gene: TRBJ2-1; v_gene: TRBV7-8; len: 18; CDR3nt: TGCGCCAGCAGCTTACGAGAGCGGGAGTACCCCCGTCGCAATGAGCAGTTCTTC; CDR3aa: CASSLREREYPRRNEQFF
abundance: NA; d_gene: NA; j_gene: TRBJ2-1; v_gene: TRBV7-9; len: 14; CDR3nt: TGTGCCAGCCGCCCCGGGACCCCACGAGGGATACAGTTCTTC; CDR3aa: CASRPGTPRGIQFF
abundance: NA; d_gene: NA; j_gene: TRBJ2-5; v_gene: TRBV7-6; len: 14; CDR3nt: TGTGCCAGCCAAGTGGGGCGCGACCAAGAGACCCAGTACTTC; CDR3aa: CASQVGRDQETQYF
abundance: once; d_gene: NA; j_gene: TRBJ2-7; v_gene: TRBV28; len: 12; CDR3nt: TGTGCCAGCAGACCCATACGGGACGAGCAGTACTTC; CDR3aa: CASRPIRDEQYF
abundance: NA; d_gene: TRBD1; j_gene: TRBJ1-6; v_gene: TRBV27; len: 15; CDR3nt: TGTGCCAGCAGTCCCGGACAGGGAACTGTTTCACCCCTCCACTTT; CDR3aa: CASSPGQGTVSPLHF
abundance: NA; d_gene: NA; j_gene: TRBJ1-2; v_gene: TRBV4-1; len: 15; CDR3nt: TGCGCCAGCAGCCAGCGCGTAGTTCAGGGAGAGGGCTACACCTTC; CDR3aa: CASSQRVVQGEGYTF
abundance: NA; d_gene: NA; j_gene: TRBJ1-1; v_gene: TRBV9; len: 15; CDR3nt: TGTGCCAGCAGCGTATCCACAGGAGGGAACACTGAAGCTTTCTTT; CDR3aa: CASSVSTGGNTEAFF
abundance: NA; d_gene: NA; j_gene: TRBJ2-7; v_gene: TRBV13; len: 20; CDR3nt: TGTGCCAGCAGCCTAAGGGGGGGTACGGGACAGAACTTCTCTCCCTACGAGCAGTACTTC; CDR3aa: CASSLRGGTGQNFSPYEQYF
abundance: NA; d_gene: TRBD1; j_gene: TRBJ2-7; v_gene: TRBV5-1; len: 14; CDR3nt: TGCGCCAGCAGGTCACCGGGACAGGGGTCCGAGCAGTACTTC; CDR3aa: CASRSPGQGSEQYF
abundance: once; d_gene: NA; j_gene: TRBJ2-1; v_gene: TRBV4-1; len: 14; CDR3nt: TGCGCCAGCAGCCAAGATCCTACCGTGGGTGAGCAGTTCTTC; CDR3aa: CASSQDPTVGEQFF
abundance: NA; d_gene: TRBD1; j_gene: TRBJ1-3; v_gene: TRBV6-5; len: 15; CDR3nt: TGTGCCAGCAGCCCCGACAGGGGATCAGGAAACACCATATATTTT; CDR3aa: CASSPDRGSGNTIYF
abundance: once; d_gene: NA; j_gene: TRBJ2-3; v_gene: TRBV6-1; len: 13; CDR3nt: TGTGCCAGCAAGGAGGTGAACACAGATACGCAGTATTTT; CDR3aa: CASKEVNTDTQYF
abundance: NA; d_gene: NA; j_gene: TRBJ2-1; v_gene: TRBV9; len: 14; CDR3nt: TGTGCCAGCAGCAACCGACAGGGAGGCAATGAGCAGTTCTTC; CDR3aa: CASSNRQGGNEQFF
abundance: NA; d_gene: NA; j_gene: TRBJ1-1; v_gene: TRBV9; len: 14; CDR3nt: TGTGCCAGCAGCGTATCTGGGGGGGACGCTGAAGCTTTCTTT; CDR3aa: CASSVSGGDAEAFF
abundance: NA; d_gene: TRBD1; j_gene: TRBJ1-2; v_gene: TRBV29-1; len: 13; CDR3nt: TGCAGCGTTGACCTTCCAGGGGGGTATGGCTACACCTTC; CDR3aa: CSVDLPGGYGYTF
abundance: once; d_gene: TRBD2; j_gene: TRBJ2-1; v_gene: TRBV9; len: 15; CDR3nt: TGTGCCAGCACCCCGGGACTAGCGAGCTACAATGAGCAGTTCTTC; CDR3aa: CASTPGLASYNEQFF
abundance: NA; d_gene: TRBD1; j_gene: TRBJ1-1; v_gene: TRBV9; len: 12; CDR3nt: TGTGCCAGCAGCGCTGGGGACAGGGGTCCTTTCTTT; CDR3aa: CASSAGDRGPFF
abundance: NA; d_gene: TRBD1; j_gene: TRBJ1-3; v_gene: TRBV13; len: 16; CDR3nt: TGTGCCAGCAGCTTCGACAGGGTTTCGTCTGGAAACACCATATATTTT; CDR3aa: CASSFDRVSSGNTIYF
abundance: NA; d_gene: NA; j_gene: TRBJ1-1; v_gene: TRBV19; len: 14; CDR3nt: TGTGCCAGTAGTACCAGGGGTCTGAACACTGAAGCTTTCTTT; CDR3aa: CASSTRGLNTEAFF
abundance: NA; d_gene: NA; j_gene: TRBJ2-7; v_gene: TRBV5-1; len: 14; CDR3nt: TGCGCCAGCAGCTTGGGACAACCCTTGAACGAGCAGTACTTC; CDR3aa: CASSLGQPLNEQYF
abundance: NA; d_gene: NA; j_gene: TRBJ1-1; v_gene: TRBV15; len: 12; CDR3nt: TGTGCCACCAGCAGAGTGGGGAAAGAAGCTTTCTTT; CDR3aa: CATSRVGKEAFF
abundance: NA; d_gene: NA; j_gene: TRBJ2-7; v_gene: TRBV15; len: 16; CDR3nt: TGTGCCACCAGCAGAGATCTAGGGATGGCAACCTACGAGCAGTACTTC; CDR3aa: CATSRDLGMATYEQYF
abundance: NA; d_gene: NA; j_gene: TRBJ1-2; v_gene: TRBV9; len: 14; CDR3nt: TGTGCCAGCAGCGGTTCCGGGGCTTTAAATGGCTACACCTTC; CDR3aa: CASSGSGALNGYTF
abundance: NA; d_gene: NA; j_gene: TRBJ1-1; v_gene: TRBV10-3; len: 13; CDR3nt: TGTGCCTCCGACCGGGGATCCGTCACTGAAGCTTTCTTT; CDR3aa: CASDRGSVTEAFF
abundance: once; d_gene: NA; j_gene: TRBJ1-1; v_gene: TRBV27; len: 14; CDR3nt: TGTGCCAGCAGTTTCGACAGGACGGGTGCCCCAGCTTTCTTT; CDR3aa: CASSFDRTGAPAFF
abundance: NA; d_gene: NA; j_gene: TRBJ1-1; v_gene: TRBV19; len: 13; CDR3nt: TGTGCCAGTAGTATGTCAGGGAACACTGAAGCTTTCTTT; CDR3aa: CASSMSGNTEAFF
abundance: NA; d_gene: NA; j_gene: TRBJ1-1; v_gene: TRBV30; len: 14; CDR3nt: TGTGCCTGGAGTCCCAGGGTTCATAGCACTGAAGCTTTCTTT; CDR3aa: CAWSPRVHSTEAFF
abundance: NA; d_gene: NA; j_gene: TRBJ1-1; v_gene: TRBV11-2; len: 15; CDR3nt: TGTGCCAGCAGCTCCCGACGAGGGGTGAACACTGAAGCTTTCTTT; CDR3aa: CASSSRRGVNTEAFF
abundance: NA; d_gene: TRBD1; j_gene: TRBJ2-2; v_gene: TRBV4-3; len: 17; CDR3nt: TGCGCCAGCAGCCAAGATATTTGGGACAGGGGGACCGGGGAGCTGTTTTTT; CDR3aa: CASSQDIWDRGTGELFF
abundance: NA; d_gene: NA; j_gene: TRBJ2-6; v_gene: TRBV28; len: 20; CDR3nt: TGTGCCAGCAGTCCACCTTACGGCGTGGGGGCGAGCTCTGGGGCCAACGTCCTGACTTTC; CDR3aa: CASSPPYGVGASSGANVLTF
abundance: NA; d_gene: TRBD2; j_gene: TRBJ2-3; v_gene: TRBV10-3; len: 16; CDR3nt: TGTGCCATCAGTGAGTCCCTAGCGGGTAGCACAGATACGCAGTATTTT; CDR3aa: CAISESLAGSTDTQYF
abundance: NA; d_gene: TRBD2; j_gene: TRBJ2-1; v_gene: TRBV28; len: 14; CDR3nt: TGTGCCAGCAGTTCCTCAGCGGGGTACAATGAGCAGTTCTTC; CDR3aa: CASSSSAGYNEQFF
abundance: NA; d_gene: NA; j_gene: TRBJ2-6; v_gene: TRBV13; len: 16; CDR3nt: TGTGCCAGCAGCGCCCGGGTCACCCACGGGGCCAACGTCCTGACTTTC; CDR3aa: CASSARVTHGANVLTF
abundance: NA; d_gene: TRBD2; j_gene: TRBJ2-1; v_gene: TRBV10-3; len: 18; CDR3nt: TGTGCCATCGCAGGCTATAGCGGGAGTCTGGATTTATACAATGAGCAGTTCTTC; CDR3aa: CAIAGYSGSLDLYNEQFF
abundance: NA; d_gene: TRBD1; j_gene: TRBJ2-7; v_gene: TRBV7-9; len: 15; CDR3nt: TGTGCCAGCAGCGGAGCGGGACAGGGGGACTACGAGCAGTACTTC; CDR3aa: CASSGAGQGDYEQYF
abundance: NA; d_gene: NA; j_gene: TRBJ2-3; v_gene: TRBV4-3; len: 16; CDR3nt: TGCGCCAGCAGCCAAACATGGACGGAACGCACAGATACGCAGTATTTT; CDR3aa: CASSQTWTERTDTQYF
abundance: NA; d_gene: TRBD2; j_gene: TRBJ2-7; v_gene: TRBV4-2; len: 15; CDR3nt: TGTGCCAGCAGCCAAGATTGGGGGAGGGCCGGAGAGCAGTACTTC; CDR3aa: CASSQDWGRAGEQYF
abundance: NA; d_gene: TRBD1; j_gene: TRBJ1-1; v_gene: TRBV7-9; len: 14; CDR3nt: TGTGCCAGCAGCTTTCTAAACAGGGGGACTGAAGCTTTCTTT; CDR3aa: CASSFLNRGTEAFF
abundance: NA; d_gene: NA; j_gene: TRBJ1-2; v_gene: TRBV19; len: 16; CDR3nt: TGTGCCACACTTCCTTCGAGGGGGGGCGCCTTCTATGGCTACACCTTC; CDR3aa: CATLPSRGGAFYGYTF
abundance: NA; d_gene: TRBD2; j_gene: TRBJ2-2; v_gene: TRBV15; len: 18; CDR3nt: TGTGCCACCAGCAGAGATGCGAGGCTAGCGGGAAACACCGGGGAGCTGTTTTTT; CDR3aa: CATSRDARLAGNTGELFF